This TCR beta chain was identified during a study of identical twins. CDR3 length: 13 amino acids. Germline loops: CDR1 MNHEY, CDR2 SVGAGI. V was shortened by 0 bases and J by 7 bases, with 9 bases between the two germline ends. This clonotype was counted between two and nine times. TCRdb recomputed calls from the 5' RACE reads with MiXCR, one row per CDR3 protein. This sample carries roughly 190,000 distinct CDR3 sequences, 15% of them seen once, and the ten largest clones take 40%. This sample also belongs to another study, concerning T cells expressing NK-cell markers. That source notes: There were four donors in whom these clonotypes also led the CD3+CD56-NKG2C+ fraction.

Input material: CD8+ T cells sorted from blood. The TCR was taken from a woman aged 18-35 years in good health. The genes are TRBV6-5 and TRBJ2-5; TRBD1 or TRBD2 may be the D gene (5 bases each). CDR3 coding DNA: TGTGCCAGCAGTTACTCAGGTGGGGGGACCCAGTACTTC. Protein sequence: CASSYSGGGTQYF.